Shown below are 16 T cell receptor beta chains from a single sample sequenced in a study of blood T cell repertoires in COVID-19. Profiled with immunoSEQ multiplex PCR; TCRdb holds only in-frame clones, not every one. Here the sample spans roughly 43,000 clones, 86% being singletons. Sequenced material: peripheral blood. The receptors were gathered from a man aged 60 to 75 with active COVID-19.

In DNA form, the CDR3 reads TGTGCCAGTGGGAGGGGCGGGGGTTCCTACAATGAGCAGTTCTTC. Amino acid sequence: CASGRGGGSYNEQFF. The rearrangement links TRBV19 to TRBJ2-1, with 7 bases lining up with TRBD2. The CDR3 is 15 residues long. After removal of 8 bases from V and 1 base from J, the junction contained 8 bases not matched to a gene. Germline CDR1 reads LNHDA; CDR2 reads SQIVND (reference sequence).

This chain joins TRBV12-2 and TRBJ2-3; the table's D call TRBD2 went unverified against the DNA. TRBV12-2 is deemed a pseudogene. This CDR3 comprises 14 residues. CDR3 sequence reads: CASRPWTSADTQYF. The DNA for the CDR3 is TGTGCAAGTCGCCCCTGGACTAGCGCGGATACGCAGTATTTT.

V gene TRBV5-5 combines with J gene TRBJ2-7; TRBD1 matches at 9 bases. The CDR3 is 14 residues long. V shed 1 base and J 2 bases; nucleotides not matched to a gene: 1. The germline gives CDR1 SGHKS, CDR2 YYEKEE (reference sequence). The CDR3 here is CASSLNRGPYEQYF. Here the CDR3 DNA reads TGTGCCAGCAGCTTGAACAGGGGGCCCTACGAGCAGTACTTC.

This clone was picked up one time. This chain uses TRBV4-3 with TRBJ2-1; D perhaps matches TRBD2 (5 bases). Germline V lookup: CDR1 LGHNA, CDR2 YSLEER. This CDR3 comprises 16 residues. Between the trimmed V and J ends, which lost 4 bases and 0 bases, there was a span of 13 bases. The CDR3 is CASSLEGLSSYNEQFF. CDR3 nucleotides: TGCGCCAGCAGCCTCGAGGGCCTAAGCTCCTACAATGAGCAGTTCTTC.

This chain joins TRBV27 and TRBJ1-2; D not certain. There are 14 residues in the CDR3. The germline V and J ends were trimmed by 2 bases and 2 bases, with 9 bases remaining between them. In germline, CDR1 is MNHEY, CDR2 SMNVEV (reference sequence). The CDR3 sequence: CASSLSPKNYGYTF. In DNA, the CDR3 is TGTGCCAGCAGTTTAAGCCCCAAGAACTATGGCTACACCTTC.

J is TRBJ2-1 and V is TRBV7-3; TRBD2 is a possible D gene (6 bases). Germline CDR1 and CDR2: SGHTA and FQGTGA. The CDR3 length is 15 residues. Between the trimmed V and J ends, which lost 4 bases and 10 bases, there was a span of 20 bases. CDR3 coding DNA: TGTGCCAGCAGCTCCAACCCCGCCCGGGGGAGGGAGCAGTTCTTC. As protein: CASSSNPARGREQFF.

This rearrangement joins TRBV5-4 to TRBJ2-5; 14 bases line up with TRBD2. The germline gives CDR1 SGHNT, CDR2 YYREEE (reference sequence). V shed 5 bases and J 4 bases; nucleotides not matched to a gene: 7. The CDR3 loop spans 16 amino acids. CDR3 nucleotides: TGTGCCAGCAGATCGGGACTAGCGGGAGAGGGAGAGACCCAGTACTTC. This codes for CASRSGLAGEGETQYF.

In its sample, this clone is medium-sized. The chain couples TRBV6-5 to TRBJ1-2; TRBD1 matches at 9 bases. This CDR3 is 13 amino acids long. The V segment lost 5 bases and the J segment 6 bases; nucleotides outside the gene matches: 4. CDR1 MNHEY and CDR2 SVGAGI come from the germline V gene. CDR3 residues: CASSTGTGHGYTF. The CDR3 DNA reads TGTGCCAGCAGTACCGGGACAGGGCATGGCTACACCTTC.

As to this clone: A read error may account for a junction end that differs from germline. Distinct nucleotide sequences in the sample also encode this CDR3. The genes are TRBV7-3 and TRBJ2-3; unclear D gene. The CDR3 is 13 residues long. Looked up from germline, CDR1 is SGHTA and CDR2 is FQGTGA. CDR3 DNA: TGTGCCAGCAGCCTAACCCTAGCAGATACGCAGTATTTT. This encodes CASSLTLADTQYF.

The chain employs TRBV2 and TRBJ1-2; D perhaps matches TRBD1 (6 bases). Germline V gene lookup returns CDR1 SNHLY and CDR2 FYNNEI. V was pared by 7 bases and J by 4 bases, with 19 bases between. The CDR3 length is 15 residues. DNA of the CDR3: TGTGCCAGCACTACTCGCTCCGGGACACCCTATGGCTACACCTTC. Encoded protein: CASTTRSGTPYGYTF.

The CDR3 is CASSREGEMDQPQHF. The CDR3, as DNA: TGCGCCAGCAGCCGGGAGGGGGAAATGGATCAGCCCCAGCATTTT. J is TRBJ1-5 and V is TRBV5-1; perhaps TRBD1 as D (6 bases). The CDR3 extends over 15 amino acids. V was shortened by 4 bases and J by 5 bases, with 16 bases between the two germline ends. Germline CDR1 and CDR2: SGHRS and YFSETQ. Using reference TRBV5-1 and TRBJ1-5 for the parts outside the CDR3, the full variable domain is KAGVTQTPRYLIKTRGQQVTLSCSPISGHRSVSWYQQTPGQGLQFLFEYFSETQRNKGNFPGRFSGRQFSNSRSEMNVSTLELGDSALYLCASSREGEMDQPQHFGDGTRLSIL.

The chain links TRBV10-3 to TRBJ1-1, with 7 bases lining up with TRBD1. The J segment lost 5 bases and the V segment lost 2 bases, leaving 5 bases of the junction unmatched. This CDR3 has 14 residues. In germline, CDR1 is ENHRY, CDR2 SYGVKD. The CDR3 region is CAISEQGDGTEAFF. CDR3 nucleotides: TGTGCCATCAGTGAGCAGGGGGACGGGACTGAAGCTTTCTTT.

The chain couples TRBV7-2 to TRBJ2-7, with 13 bases aligning to TRBD2. This CDR3 contains 18 residues. Trimming removed 0 bases from V and 0 bases from J; junction bases left unmatched: 5. The germline V gene has CDR1 SGHTA and CDR2 FQGNSA. CDR3 amino acids: CASSLARLAGGSSYEQYF. Written as DNA, the CDR3 is TGTGCCAGCAGCTTAGCACGACTAGCGGGAGGCAGCTCCTACGAGCAGTACTTC.

The chain has TRBV10-3 and TRBJ1-5; D not certain. Trimming removed 5 bases from V and 3 bases from J, with 5 bases in between. The CDR3 is 12 residues long. The germline V gene has CDR1 ENHRY and CDR2 SYGVKD. The CDR3 sequence is CAISFNNQPQHF. CDR3 DNA: TGTGCCATCAGTTTCAACAATCAGCCCCAGCATTTT.

The chain has TRBV7-9 and TRBJ1-1; no clear D gene. Germline CDR1 and CDR2: SEHNR and FQNEAQ (reference sequence). The CDR3 consists of 12 residues. V shed 7 bases and J shed 5 bases, with 11 bases lying between them. DNA of the CDR3: TGTGCCAGCACCCCCGGCGGGACTGAAGCTTTCTTT. Residues: CASTPGGTEAFF.

In this sample, this clone turned up once. The chain has TRBV19 and TRBJ2-7, with D perhaps matching TRBD2 (7 bases). The CDR3 runs to 15 residues. Trimming cost V 3 bases and J 2 bases, with 14 bases left between them. The germline V gene encodes CDR1 LNHDA and CDR2 SQIVND (reference sequence). CDR3 amino acids: CASSIEGGGTYEQYF. For the CDR3, the DNA is TGTGCCAGTAGTATTGAAGGGGGAGGGACCTACGAGCAGTACTTC.